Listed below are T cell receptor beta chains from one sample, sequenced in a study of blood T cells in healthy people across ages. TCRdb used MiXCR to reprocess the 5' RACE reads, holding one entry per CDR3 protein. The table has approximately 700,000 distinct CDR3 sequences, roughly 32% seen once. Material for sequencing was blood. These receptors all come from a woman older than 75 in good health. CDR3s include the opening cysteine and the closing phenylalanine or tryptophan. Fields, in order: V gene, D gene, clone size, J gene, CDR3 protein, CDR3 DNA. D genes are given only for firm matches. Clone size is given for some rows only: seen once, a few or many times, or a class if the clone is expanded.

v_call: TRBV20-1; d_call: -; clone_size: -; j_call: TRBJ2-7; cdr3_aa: CSAKDVYEQYF; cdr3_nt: TGCAGTGCTAAGGACGTCTACGAGCAGTACTTC
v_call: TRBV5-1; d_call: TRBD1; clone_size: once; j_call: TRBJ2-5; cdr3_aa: CASSMGQERKTQYF; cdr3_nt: TGCGCCAGCAGCATGGGACAGGAACGGAAGACCCAGTACTTC
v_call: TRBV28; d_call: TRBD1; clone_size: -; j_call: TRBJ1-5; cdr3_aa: CASSRAGGQPQHF; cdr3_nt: TGTGCCAGCAGTAGGGCAGGGGGCCAGCCCCAGCATTTT
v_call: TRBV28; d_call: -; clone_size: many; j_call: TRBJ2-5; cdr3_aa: CAVSAQWETQYF; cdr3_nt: TGTGCCGTCTCTGCGCAGTGGGAGACCCAGTACTTC
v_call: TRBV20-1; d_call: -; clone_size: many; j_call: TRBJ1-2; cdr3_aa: CSARVLRQLANYGYTF; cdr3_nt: TGCAGTGCTAGAGTTCTTCGACAGCTAGCTAACTATGGCTACACCTTC
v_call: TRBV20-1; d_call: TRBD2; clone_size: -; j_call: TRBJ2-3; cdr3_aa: CSATGLAGSMADTQYF; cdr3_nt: TGCAGTGCTACGGGACTAGCGGGGAGTATGGCAGATACGCAGTATTTT
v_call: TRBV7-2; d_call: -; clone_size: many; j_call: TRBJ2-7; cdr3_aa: CASSSSASGSAYEQYF; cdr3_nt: TGTGCCAGCAGCTCATCGGCGAGCGGTTCTGCCTACGAGCAGTACTTC
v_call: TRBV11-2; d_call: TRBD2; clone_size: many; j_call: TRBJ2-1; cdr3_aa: CASSLTSGGYGNEQFF; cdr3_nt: TGTGCCAGCAGCTTAACTAGCGGGGGGTATGGCAATGAGCAGTTCTTC
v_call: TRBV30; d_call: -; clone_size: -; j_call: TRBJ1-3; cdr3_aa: CAWSKLGSGNTIYF; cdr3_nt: TGTGCCTGGAGTAAGCTCGGCTCTGGAAACACCATATATTTT
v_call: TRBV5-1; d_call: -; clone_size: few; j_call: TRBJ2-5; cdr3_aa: CASSTGQQETQYF; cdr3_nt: TGCGCCAGCAGCACCGGACAGCAAGAGACCCAGTACTTC
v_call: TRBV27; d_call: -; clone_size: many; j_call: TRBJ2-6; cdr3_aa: CASSGWGSGANVLTF; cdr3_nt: TGTGCCAGCAGCGGTTGGGGCTCTGGGGCCAACGTCCTGACTTTC
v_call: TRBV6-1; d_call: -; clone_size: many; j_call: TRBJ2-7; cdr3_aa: CASSDAYSYEQYF; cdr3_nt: TGTGCCAGCAGTGACGCGTACAGCTACGAGCAGTACTTC
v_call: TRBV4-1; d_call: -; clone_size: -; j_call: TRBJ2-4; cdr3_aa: CASSQDFRTIKEQYF; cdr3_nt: TGCGCCAGCAGCCAAGATTTCAGGACTATCAAGGAGCAGTACTTC
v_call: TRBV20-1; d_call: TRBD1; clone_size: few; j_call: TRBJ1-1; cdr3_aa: CSAATGLNTEAFF; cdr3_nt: TGCAGTGCAGCGACAGGGCTGAACACTGAAGCTTTCTTT
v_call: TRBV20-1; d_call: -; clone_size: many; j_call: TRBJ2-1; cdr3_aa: CSASWSYNEQFF; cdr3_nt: TGCAGTGCTAGCTGGTCCTACAATGAGCAGTTCTTC
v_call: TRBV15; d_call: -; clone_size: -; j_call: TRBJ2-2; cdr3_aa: CATSREVDRFTGELFF; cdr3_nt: TGTGCCACCAGCAGAGAGGTTGACAGATTTACCGGGGAGCTGTTTTTT
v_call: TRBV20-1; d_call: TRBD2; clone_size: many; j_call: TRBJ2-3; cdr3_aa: CSASGLAGGVRDTQYF; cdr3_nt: TGCAGTGCTAGCGGGCTAGCGGGGGGGGTCAGAGATACGCAGTATTTT
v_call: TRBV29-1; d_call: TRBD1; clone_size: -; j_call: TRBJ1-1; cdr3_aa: CSGGQIMNTEAFF; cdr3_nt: TGCAGCGGGGGACAGATAATGAACACTGAAGCTTTCTTT
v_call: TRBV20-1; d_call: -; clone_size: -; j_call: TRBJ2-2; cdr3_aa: CSARDSFGGVNTGERFF; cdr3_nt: TGCAGTGCTAGAGATAGTTTCGGCGGGGTGAACACCGGGGAGCGGTTTTTT
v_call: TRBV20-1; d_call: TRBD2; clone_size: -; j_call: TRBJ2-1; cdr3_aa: CSARQLAGGDYNEQFF; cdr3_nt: TGCAGTGCTAGGCAACTAGCGGGGGGGGATTACAATGAGCAGTTCTTC
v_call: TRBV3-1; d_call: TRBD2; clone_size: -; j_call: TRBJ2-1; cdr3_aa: CASSQGRGGEQFF; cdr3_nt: TGTGCCAGCAGCCAGGGACGGGGGGGGGAGCAGTTCTTC
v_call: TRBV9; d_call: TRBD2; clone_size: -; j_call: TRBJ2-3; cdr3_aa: CTSSVGSGGITDTQYF; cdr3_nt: TGTACCAGCAGCGTAGGTAGCGGGGGGATCACAGATACGCAGTATTTT
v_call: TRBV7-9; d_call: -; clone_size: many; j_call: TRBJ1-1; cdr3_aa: CASNHLGNTEAFF; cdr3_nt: TGTGCCAGCAACCATCTAGGGAACACTGAAGCTTTCTTT
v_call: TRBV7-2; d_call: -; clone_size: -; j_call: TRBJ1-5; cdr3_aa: CASNMDSFSNQPQHF; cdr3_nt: TGTGCCAGCAACATGGACAGCTTTAGCAATCAGCCCCAGCATTTT
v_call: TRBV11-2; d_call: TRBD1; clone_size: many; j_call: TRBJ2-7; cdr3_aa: CASSRTSGGLSYEQYF; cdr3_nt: TGTGCCAGCAGCCGAACCTCAGGGGGCCTTTCCTACGAGCAGTACTTC
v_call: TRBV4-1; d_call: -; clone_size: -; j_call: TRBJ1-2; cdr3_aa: CASSQDRAQLRGYTF; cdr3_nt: TGCGCCAGCAGCCAAGACAGGGCTCAACTGAGAGGCTACACCTTC
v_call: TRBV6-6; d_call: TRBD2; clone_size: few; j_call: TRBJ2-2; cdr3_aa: CASSSGTSYTGELFF; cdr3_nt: TGTGCCAGCAGTTCAGGGACTAGCTACACCGGGGAGCTGTTTTTT
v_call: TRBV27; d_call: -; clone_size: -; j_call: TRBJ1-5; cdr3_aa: CASSPELGSNQPQHF; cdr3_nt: TGTGCCAGCAGTCCAGAACTAGGGAGCAATCAGCCCCAGCATTTT
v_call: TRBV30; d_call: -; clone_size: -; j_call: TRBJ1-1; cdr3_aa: CAWSVGGKAFF; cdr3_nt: TGTGCCTGGAGTGTCGGGGGGAAAGCTTTCTTT
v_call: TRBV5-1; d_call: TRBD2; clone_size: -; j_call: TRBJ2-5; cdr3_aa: CASSLEAGGFGEQYF; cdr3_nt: TGCGCCAGCAGCTTGGAAGCGGGGGGTTTTGGTGAGCAGTACTTC
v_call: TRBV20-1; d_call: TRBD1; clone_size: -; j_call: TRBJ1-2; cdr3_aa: CSARNRGNYGYTF; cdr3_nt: TGCAGTGCTAGAAACAGGGGAAACTATGGCTACACCTTC
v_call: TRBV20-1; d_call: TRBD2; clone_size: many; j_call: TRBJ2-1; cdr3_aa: CSAPLGASGGYNEQFF; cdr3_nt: TGCAGTGCTCCCTTGGGGGCTAGCGGGGGATACAATGAGCAGTTCTTC
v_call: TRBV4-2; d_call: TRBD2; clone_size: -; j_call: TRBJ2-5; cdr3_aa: CASSHPAGGRVETQYF; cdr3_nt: TGTGCCAGCAGCCACCCTGCGGGGGGCCGGGTAGAGACCCAGTACTTC
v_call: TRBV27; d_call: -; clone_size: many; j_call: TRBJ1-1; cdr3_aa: CASSTLRTGIAEAFF; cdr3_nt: TGTGCCAGCAGTACCCTTAGGACTGGGATCGCTGAAGCTTTCTTT
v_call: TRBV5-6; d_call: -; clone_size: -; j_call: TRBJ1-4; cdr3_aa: CASSCGAEAEKLFF; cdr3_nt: TGTGCCAGCAGCTGTGGGGCGGAGGCTGAAAAACTGTTTTTT
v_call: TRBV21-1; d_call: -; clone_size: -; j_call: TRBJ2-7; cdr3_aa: CASSLQYF; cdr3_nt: TGTGCCAGCAGTCTGCAGTACTTC